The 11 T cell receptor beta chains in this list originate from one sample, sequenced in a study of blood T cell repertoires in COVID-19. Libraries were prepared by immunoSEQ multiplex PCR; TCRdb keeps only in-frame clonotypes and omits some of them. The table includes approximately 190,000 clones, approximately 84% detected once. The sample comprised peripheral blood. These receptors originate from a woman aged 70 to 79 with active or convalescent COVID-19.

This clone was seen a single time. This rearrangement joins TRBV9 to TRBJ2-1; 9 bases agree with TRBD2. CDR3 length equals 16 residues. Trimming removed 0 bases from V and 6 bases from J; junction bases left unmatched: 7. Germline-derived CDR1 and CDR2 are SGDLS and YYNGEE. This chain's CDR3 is CASSVGGSGRLNEQFF. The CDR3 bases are TGTGCCAGCAGCGTAGGGGGTAGCGGGAGACTCAATGAGCAGTTCTTC.

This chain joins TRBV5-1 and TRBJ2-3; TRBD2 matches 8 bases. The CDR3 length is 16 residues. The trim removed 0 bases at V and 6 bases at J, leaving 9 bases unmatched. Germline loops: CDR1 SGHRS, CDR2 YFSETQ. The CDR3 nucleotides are TGCGCCAGCAGCTTGGCCCCTGGCGGGAGGTTGGATACGCAGTATTTT. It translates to CASSLAPGGRLDTQYF.

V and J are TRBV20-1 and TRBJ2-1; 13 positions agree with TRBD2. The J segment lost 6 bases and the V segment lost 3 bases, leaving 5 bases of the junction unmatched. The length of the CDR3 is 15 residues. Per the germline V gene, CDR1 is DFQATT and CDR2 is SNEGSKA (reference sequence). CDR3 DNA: TGCAGTGCTAGTCGGACTAGCGGGAGCTCCAATGAGCAGTTCTTC. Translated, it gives CSASRTSGSSNEQFF.

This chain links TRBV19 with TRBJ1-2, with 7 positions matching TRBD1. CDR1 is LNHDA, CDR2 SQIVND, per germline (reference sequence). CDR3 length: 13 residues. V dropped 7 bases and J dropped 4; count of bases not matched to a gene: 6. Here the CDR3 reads CASKGRGSYGYTF. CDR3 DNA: TGTGCCAGTAAAGGCAGGGGGAGCTATGGCTACACCTTC.

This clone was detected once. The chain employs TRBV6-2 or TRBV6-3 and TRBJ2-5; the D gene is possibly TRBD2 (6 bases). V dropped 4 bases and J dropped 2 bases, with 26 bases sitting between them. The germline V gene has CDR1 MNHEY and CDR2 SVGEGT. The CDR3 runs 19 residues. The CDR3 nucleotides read TGTGCCAGCAGTTCAGATGGTAGGGGCTCCGGGAGTCGGCAAGAGACCCAGTACTTC. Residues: CASSSDGRGSGSRQETQYF.

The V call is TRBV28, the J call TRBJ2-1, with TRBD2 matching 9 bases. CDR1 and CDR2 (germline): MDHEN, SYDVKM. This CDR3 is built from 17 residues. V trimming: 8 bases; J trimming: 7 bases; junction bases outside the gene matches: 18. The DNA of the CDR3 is TGTGCCAGCCGCCCTGGGACTAGCAGGGGACTTTCGAATGAGCAGTTCTTC. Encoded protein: CASRPGTSRGLSNEQFF.

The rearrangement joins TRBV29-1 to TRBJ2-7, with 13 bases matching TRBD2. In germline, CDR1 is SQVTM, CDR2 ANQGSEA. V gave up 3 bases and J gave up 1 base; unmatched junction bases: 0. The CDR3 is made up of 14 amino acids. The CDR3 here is CSVEGLAGSYEQYF. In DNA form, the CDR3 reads TGCAGCGTTGAGGGACTAGCGGGATCCTACGAGCAGTACTTC.

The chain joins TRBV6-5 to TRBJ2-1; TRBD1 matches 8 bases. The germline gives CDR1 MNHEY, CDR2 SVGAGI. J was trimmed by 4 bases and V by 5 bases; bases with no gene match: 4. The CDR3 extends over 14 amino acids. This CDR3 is CASSIGTGYNEQFF. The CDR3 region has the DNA TGTGCCAGCAGTATCGGGACAGGATACAATGAGCAGTTCTTC.

This CDR3 is CASRRTLDRAVGYTF. The CDR3 region has the DNA TGCGCCAGCAGGAGGACACTTGACAGGGCTGTTGGCTACACCTTC. The genes are TRBV5-1 and TRBJ1-2, with 7 positions matching TRBD1. Germline assignment: CDR1 SGHRS and CDR2 YFSETQ. The CDR3 sequence is 15 residues long. After removal of 5 bases from V and 7 bases from J, the junction contained 14 bases not matched to a gene.

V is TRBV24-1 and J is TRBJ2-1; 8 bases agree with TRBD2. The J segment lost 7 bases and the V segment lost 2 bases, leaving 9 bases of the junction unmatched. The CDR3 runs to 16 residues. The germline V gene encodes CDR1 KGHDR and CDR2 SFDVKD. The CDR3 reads CATSDSSGRRGNEQFF. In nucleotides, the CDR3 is TGTGCCACCAGTGATTCCAGCGGGAGACGGGGGAATGAGCAGTTCTTC.

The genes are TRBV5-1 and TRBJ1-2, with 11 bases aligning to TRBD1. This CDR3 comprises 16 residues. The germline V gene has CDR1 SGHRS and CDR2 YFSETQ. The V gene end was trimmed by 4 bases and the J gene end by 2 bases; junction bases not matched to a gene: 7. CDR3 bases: TGCGCCAGCAGCCCTGGACAGGGGGCGTTAAACTATGGCTACACCTTC. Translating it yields CASSPGQGALNYGYTF.